This T cell receptor (beta chain) was recorded in a study of blood T cell repertoires in COVID-19. Study summary: Material from acute and convalescent COVID-19 was sourced from the United States, Italy and Spain. PBMCs, B-cell-depleted T cells, or T cells provided the cDNA or gDNA that made up the material.

In the original workflow: Amplification from reference gene primers served as the basis for estimated nucleated cell counts. The repertoire was sequenced with immunoSEQ multiplex PCR; TCRdb's copy has only in-frame clones and lacks some. V and J calls and clone size are given by that table; D and trimming were obtained from the DNA. The sample has 60,000 or so clones; about 80% are singletons. The germline gives CDR1 MNHEY, CDR2 SVGAGI. The CDR3 has 14 residues. The V end lost 6 bases, the J end lost 4 bases, and 13 bases lay between the germline ends. Patients of the Seattle cohort, enrolled during active infection, were followed longitudinally.

The TCR comes from a young man with COVID-19, enrolled during active disease. The V gene is TRBV6-5, the J gene TRBJ2-1, with TRBD2 as a possible D gene (6 bases). Sequencing was carried out using peripheral blood. The CDR3 loop is CASRRDWGYNEQFF. In nucleotides, the CDR3 is TGTGCCAGCAGGCGGGACTGGGGTTACAATGAGCAGTTCTTC.